Below, 24 T cell receptor beta chains from the same sample are listed, as sequenced in a study of vaccination and CD4 T cells after COVID-19. The antigens for these receptors are not known. The treatment denotes: approximately 9-day PBMC culture with coronavirus spike peptide pools or control peptides (ViraFEST assay). CD4+ T cells of the unexposed donor were collected before the COVID-19 pandemic (2011-2018). The Oncomine TCR Beta short-read assay sequenced DNA from cultured CD4+ T cells. TCRdb re-called the PCR reads through MiXCR, storing one row per CDR3 protein. This sample carries 5,000 to 7,500 distinct CDR3 sequences, about 35% of them seen once, and the ten largest clones take around 28%. Sequencing was carried out using CD4+ T cells from blood, cultured in vitro. These receptors were collected from a human donor in good health.

The J gene is TRBJ1-1, the V gene TRBV30; D call uncertain. In germline, CDR1 is GTSNPN, CDR2 SVGIG (reference sequence). Trimming stripped 3 bases from V and 7 bases from J, with 9 bases between. This CDR3 comprises 11 residues. This CDR3 is CAWSANIEAFF. The CDR3 DNA reads TGTGCCTGGAGCGCAAATATTGAAGCTTTCTTT.

The chain joins TRBV27 to TRBJ1-5, with a tentative D call TRBD1 (5 bases). CDR1 is MNHEY and CDR2 is SMNVEV in the germline V gene (reference sequence). The CDR3 totals 15 residues. Trimming stripped 8 bases from V and 3 bases from J, with 17 bases between. The CDR3 coding sequence is TGTGCCAGCGGGTTCAGGGCAGCTTCCAATCAGCCCCAGCATTTT. This sequence encodes CASGFRAASNQPQHF.

This clonotype has more than one count but fewer than ten. The V and J genes are TRBV29-1 and TRBJ1-1, with D possibly matching TRBD1 (5 bases). The CDR3 is made up of 13 amino acids. V was shortened by 5 bases and J by 0 bases, with 10 bases between the two germline ends. CDR1 SQVTM and CDR2 ANQGSEA come from the germline V gene. CDR3 DNA: TGCAGCGTTCGAGGGACGCTGAACACTGAAGCTTTCTTT. As protein: CSVRGTLNTEAFF. Filled out from reference TRBV29-1 and TRBJ1-1, the complete variable domain reads SAVISQKPSRDICQRGTSLTIQCQVDSQVTMMFWYRQQPGQSLTLIATANQGSEATYESGFVIDKFPISRPNLTFSTLTVSNMSPEDSSIYLCSVRGTLNTEAFFGQGTRLTVV.

This rearrangement joins TRBV29-1 to TRBJ2-1; 7 bases map to TRBD1. CDR1 is SQVTM, CDR2 ANQGSEA, per germline. The CDR3 has 15 residues. The V segment lost 3 bases and the J segment 1 base; nucleotides outside the gene matches: 6. The CDR3 DNA follows: TGCAGCGTTGATCTGGCAGGGGGTTCCTACAATGAGCAGTTCTTC. Amino acids: CSVDLAGGSYNEQFF.

Points on this clonotype: Relative to the germline gene, one junction end is altered; a read error may explain this. The chain carries TRBV6-5 and TRBJ1-2; tentatively, D is TRBD1 (6 bases). Germline CDR1 is MNHEY and CDR2 is SVGAGI. This CDR3 has 13 amino acids. In DNA, the CDR3 is TGTGCCAGCAGTTACTCGACGGGACGGGGGGGCGCCTTC. Its translation: CASSYSTGRGGAF.

A few counts support this clonotype. The CDR3 DNA reads TGTGCCAGCAGTGAAGGGACAGATTATACCGGGGAGCTGTTTTTT. Amino acid sequence: CASSEGTDYTGELFF. This chain joins TRBV2 and TRBJ2-2; D is perhaps TRBD1 (6 bases). Per the germline V gene, CDR1 is SNHLY and CDR2 is FYNNEI. The V gene lost 1 base and the J gene lost 5 bases, with 11 bases spanning the gap. CDR3 length equals 15 residues.

J is TRBJ1-1 and V is TRBV6-1; D remains ambiguous. Trimming stripped 6 bases from V and 6 bases from J, with 14 bases between. Germline CDR1 reads MNHNS; CDR2 reads SASEGT. There are 13 residues in the CDR3. CDR3 in DNA: TGTGCCAGCAGGGCGAGAACAGAGTCTGAAGCTTTCTTT. It codes for CASRARTESEAFF.

A remark on this clonotype: Mismatch with germline at one junction end may stem from a read error. The CDR3 DNA is TGTGCCGGCAGTTTCACTGAAGCTTTCTTT. Protein product: CAGSFTEAFF. The chain combines TRBV12-3 or TRBV12-4 with TRBJ1-1; the D is unclear. This CDR3 is built from 10 residues.

The chain combines TRBV30 with TRBJ1-5; no firm D call. The V and J ends lost 2 bases and 5 bases respectively, with 7 bases between them. CDR1 GTSNPN and CDR2 SVGIG come from the germline V gene (reference sequence). This CDR3 comprises 12 residues. CDR3 in amino acids: CAWSPPDQPQHF. In DNA form, the CDR3 reads TGTGCCTGGAGTCCCCCGGATCAGCCCCAGCATTTT.

V is TRBV20-1 and J is TRBJ2-7; D perhaps matches TRBD1 (7 bases). Trimming removed 5 bases from V and 4 bases from J, with 15 bases in between. This CDR3 comprises 13 residues. Germline V lookup: CDR1 DFQATT, CDR2 SNEGSKA (reference sequence). The CDR3 loop is CSAPQGGLYEQYF. CDR3 nucleotides: TGCAGTGCTCCCCAGGGGGGCCTGTACGAGCAGTACTTC.

The rearrangement joins TRBV7-2 to TRBJ1-2, with unresolved D. Germline V gene sequence: CDR1 SGHTA, CDR2 FQGNSA. V gave up 1 base and J gave up 7 bases, with 7 bases separating them. This CDR3 comprises 12 residues. The CDR3 is CASSLVGGGYTF. The DNA of the CDR3 is TGTGCCAGCAGCTTAGTGGGTGGTGGCTACACCTTC.

This clonotype qualifies as large. The chain couples TRBV7-3 to TRBJ2-7; 9 bases agree with TRBD1. Per germline, CDR1 SGHTA and CDR2 FQGTGA. With V trimmed by 5 bases and J by 7 bases, 9 bases remained unmatched. This CDR3 comprises 14 residues. The CDR3 region is CASSAYDRGSEQYF. The DNA of the CDR3 is TGTGCCAGCAGCGCCTATGACAGGGGGAGTGAGCAGTACTTC.

The V gene is TRBV7-9, the J gene TRBJ2-5; 8 bases are a match to TRBD1. V gave up 2 bases and J gave up 3 bases; unmatched junction bases: 5. CDR1 and CDR2 (germline): SEHNR, FQNEAQ (reference sequence). This CDR3 has 15 amino acids. CDR3 sequence (DNA): TGTGCCAGCAGCTTATTCCCGGGACAGGAAGAGACCCAGTACTTC. It translates to CASSLFPGQEETQYF.

This clonotype was detected only a few times. The chain has TRBV4-2 and TRBJ1-5; TRBD1 matches at 7 bases. CDR3 length equals 16 residues. Germline V gene data show CDR1 as LGHNA and CDR2 as YNFKEQ. After removal of 1 base from V and 4 bases from J, the junction contained 7 bases not matched to a gene. The CDR3 coding sequence is TGTGCCAGCAGCCAAGTTACAGGGGAAGGGAATCAGCCCCAGCATTTT. Protein product: CASSQVTGEGNQPQHF.

This clonotype was picked up one time. The chain employs TRBV6-1 and TRBJ1-4; 9 nucleotides match TRBD1. The CDR3 sequence is 14 residues long. With 7 bases clipped from V and 8 bases from J, the junction kept 8 bases outside the gene matches. Germline assignment: CDR1 MNHNS and CDR2 SASEGT. The CDR3 sequence: CASKPGQGREKLFF. DNA for the CDR3: TGTGCCAGCAAACCGGGACAGGGACGGGAAAAACTGTTTTTT.

The chain is built from TRBV12-3 or TRBV12-4 and TRBJ1-2; D remains unclear. Trimming pared 5 bases from V and 2 bases from J, leaving 9 bases between. The length of the CDR3 is 13 residues. This chain's CDR3 is CASSRVENYGYTF. The DNA for the CDR3 is TGTGCCAGCAGTAGGGTAGAGAACTATGGCTACACCTTC.

This clonotype came up a few times. The chain has TRBV21-1 and TRBJ1-2. TRBV21-1 is described as a pseudogene. This CDR3 is 12 amino acids long. The DNA of the CDR3 is TGTGCCAGCAGCAAAGAAGGGAAAGGCTACACCTTC. Its protein is CASSKEGKGYTF.

The rearrangement uses TRBV7-6 and TRBJ1-5; no definite D call. V lost 3 bases and J lost 0, with 9 bases in between. The CDR3 totals 15 residues. From germline, CDR1 is SGHVS and CDR2 FNYEAQ. CDR3 loop: CASSLYANSNQPQHF. The CDR3 bases are TGTGCCAGCAGCTTGTACGCCAATAGCAATCAGCCCCAGCATTTT.

This chain uses TRBV7-9 with TRBJ2-3; 8 bases are shared with TRBD2. Germline loops: CDR1 SEHNR, CDR2 FQNEAQ (reference sequence). This CDR3 spans 16 amino acids. The junction had 7 bases not matched to a gene; V was cut back by 4 bases and J by 1 base. The CDR3 loop is CASSSTSGGGTDTQYF. The CDR3 region has the DNA TGTGCCAGCAGCTCCACCAGCGGGGGCGGCACAGATACGCAGTATTTT.

The chain uses TRBV6-4 and TRBJ2-3; 10 bases align to TRBD2. The CDR3 spans 16 residues. Looked up from germline, CDR1 is MRHNA and CDR2 is SNTAGT. Germline trimming cut 0 bases from V and 3 bases from J; bases unmatched to any gene: 3. This chain's CDR3 is CASSDSAGGPTDTQYF. The CDR3 DNA is TGTGCCAGCAGTGACTCAGCGGGGGGGCCGACAGATACGCAGTATTTT.

This clonotype has only a few counts. The chain is built from TRBV20-1 and TRBJ2-5, with D maybe TRBD2 (6 bases). CDR3 length equals 13 residues. Per the germline V gene, CDR1 is DFQATT and CDR2 is SNEGSKA (reference sequence). With 3 bases removed from V and 4 bases from J, the gap between germline ends came to 12 bases. The CDR3, as DNA: TGCAGTGCTAGCGGGGGATGGGGAGAGACCCAGTACTTC. It yields the protein CSASGGWGETQYF.

The gene calls are TRBV7-2 and TRBJ1-5; D not certain. The CDR3 extends over 13 amino acids. The V gene lost 5 bases and the J gene lost 5 bases, with 10 bases spanning the gap. CDR1 is SGHTA, CDR2 FQGNSA, per germline. CDR3 bases: TGTGCCAGCAGCGATTCCCCACATCAGCCCCAGCATTTT. This sequence encodes CASSDSPHQPQHF. The entire variable domain, with the rest obtained from reference TRBV7-2 and TRBJ1-5, is as follows: GAGVSQSPSNKVTEKGKDVELRCDPISGHTALYWYRQSLGQGLEFLIYFQGNSAPDKSGLPSDRFSAERTGGSVSTLTIQRTQQEDSAVYLCASSDSPHQPQHFGDGTRLSIL.

This clonotype was recorded a few times. V gene TRBV10-1 combines with J gene TRBJ1-1; weak D call: TRBD1 (5 bases). CDR1 WNHNN and CDR2 SYGVQD come from the germline V gene (reference sequence). The CDR3 is made up of 13 amino acids. The V end lost 2 bases, the J end lost 7 bases, and 11 bases lay between the germline ends. The CDR3 is CASSEGARGEAFF. The CDR3 DNA reads as TGCGCCAGCAGTGAGGGGGCAAGGGGTGAAGCTTTCTTT.

As DNA, the CDR3 is TGTGCCAGCAGTTACGCAGGGCTGAATGAGCAGTTCTTC. Translation gives CASSYAGLNEQFF. The V gene is TRBV6-5, the J gene TRBJ2-1; D perhaps matches TRBD1 (5 bases). V was pared by 2 bases and J by 7 bases, with 9 bases between. Per germline, CDR1 MNHEY and CDR2 SVGAGI. The length of the CDR3 is 13 residues.